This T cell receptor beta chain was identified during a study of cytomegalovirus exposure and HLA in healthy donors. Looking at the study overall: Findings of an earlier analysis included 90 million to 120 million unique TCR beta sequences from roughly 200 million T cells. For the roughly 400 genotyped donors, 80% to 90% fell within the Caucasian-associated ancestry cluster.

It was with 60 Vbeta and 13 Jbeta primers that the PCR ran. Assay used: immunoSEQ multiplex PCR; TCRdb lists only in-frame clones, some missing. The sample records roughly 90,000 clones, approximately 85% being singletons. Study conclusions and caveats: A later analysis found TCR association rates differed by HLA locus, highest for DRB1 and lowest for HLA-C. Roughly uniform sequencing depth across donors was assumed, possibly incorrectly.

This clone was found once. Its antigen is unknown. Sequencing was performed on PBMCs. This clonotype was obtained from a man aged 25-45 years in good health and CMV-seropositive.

CDR3 nucleotide sequence: TGCGCCAGCATCAGATCCCTGGCCTACAATGAGCAGTTCTTC. As protein: CASIRSLAYNEQFF. The rearrangement joins TRBV10-2 to TRBJ2-1; D is undetermined. Germline CDR1 WSHSY, CDR2 SAAADI. Trimming stripped 7 bases from V and 2 bases from J, with 12 bases between. This CDR3 contains 14 residues.